Listed below are T cell receptor beta chains from one sample, sequenced in a study of blood T cell repertoires in COVID-19. TCRdb's table, derived via immunoSEQ multiplex PCR, lists solely in-frame clones and lacks some. The table records roughly 35,000 clones, around 85% of them present only once. Material: peripheral blood. Receptors originate from a human donor with acute or convalescent COVID-19. The donor label of this sample is uncertain. Both conserved end residues are part of each CDR3. A D gene is named only where the DNA matches it firmly. Only some rows state a clone size, as once, few, many or a class for expanded clones.

-	TRBV7-3	-	TRBJ1-1	CASSLRQNTEAFF	TGTGCCAGCAGCTTGAGGCAGAACACTGAAGCTTTCTTT
TRBD2	TRBV3-1/TRBV3-2	-	TRBJ2-5	CASSQSGLAGGQETQYF	TGTGCCAGCAGCCAATCTGGACTAGCGGGAGGGCAAGAGACCCAGTACTTC
TRBD2	TRBV5-1	-	TRBJ2-7	CASSLGTSGSYEQYF	TGCGCCAGCAGCTTAGGGACTAGCGGGTCCTACGAGCAGTACTTC
-	TRBV3-1/TRBV3-2	-	TRBJ1-2	CASSPGGVRGYTF	TGTGCCAGCAGCCCCGGAGGGGTGCGAGGCTACACCTTC
-	TRBV27	-	TRBJ1-2	CASSPWGGGGGYTF	TGTGCCAGCAGTCCCTGGGGAGGGGGGGGTGGCTACACCTTC
TRBD2	TRBV11-1	-	TRBJ2-7	CASSTQRGSSYEQYF	TGTGCCAGCAGCACCCAGCGGGGGAGCTCCTACGAGCAGTACTTC
-	TRBV6-6	-	TRBJ1-1	CASSYPETAAEAFF	TGTGCCAGCAGTTACCCAGAGACAGCCGCTGAAGCTTTCTTT
TRBD2	TRBV27	-	TRBJ2-1	CASSLQPGLVHEQFF	TGTGCCAGCAGTTTACAACCGGGACTAGTCCATGAGCAGTTCTTC
TRBD2	TRBV7-8	once	TRBJ2-3	CASSLQTSGGLSDTQYF	TGTGCCAGCAGCTTACAGACTAGCGGAGGATTGTCAGATACGCAGTATTTT
TRBD2	TRBV6-5	-	TRBJ2-1	CASSFTSGGAGEQFF	TGTGCCAGCAGTTTCACTAGCGGGGGGGCCGGTGAGCAGTTCTTC
TRBD1	TRBV5-8	-	TRBJ2-7	CASSLQGVYYEQYF	TGTGCCAGCAGCCTACAGGGGGTTTACTACGAGCAGTACTTC
-	TRBV5-1	-	TRBJ1-2	CASSPSQGSNYGYTF	TGCGCCAGCAGCCCCTCGCAGGGAAGTAACTATGGCTACACCTTC
TRBD2	TRBV5-5	-	TRBJ2-7	CASSFLGAPGGISYEQYF	TGTGCCAGCAGCTTCCTTGGGGCACCGGGAGGAATCTCCTACGAGCAGTACTTC
TRBD1	TRBV2	-	TRBJ1-1	CASRRTGVMNTEAFF	TGTGCCAGCAGAAGAACAGGGGTCATGAACACTGAAGCTTTCTTT
TRBD2	TRBV6-5	once	TRBJ2-1	CASSYVLAGAREQFF	TGTGCCAGCAGTTATGTTCTAGCGGGGGCGAGGGAGCAGTTCTTC
TRBD2	TRBV5-1	-	TRBJ2-1	CASSGTSGFDEQFF	TGCGCCAGCAGCGGGACTAGCGGGTTTGATGAGCAGTTCTTC
-	TRBV18	-	TRBJ1-4	CASSPPTTGKSVGGEKLFF	TGTGCCAGCTCACCACCCACAACAGGGAAATCGGTCGGCGGTGAAAAACTGTTTTTT
TRBD2	TRBV6-5	-	TRBJ2-7	CASSGLGGYEQYF	TGTGCCAGCTCAGGACTCGGGGGGTACGAGCAGTACTTC
-	TRBV21-1	-	TRBJ2-1	CASSDKTGQVNEQFF	TGTGCCAGCAGTGACAAGACAGGGCAGGTTAATGAGCAGTTCTTC
TRBD1	TRBV5-1	-	TRBJ2-4	CASSLGQGGIQYF	TGCGCCAGCAGCTTGGGACAGGGTGGCATTCAGTACTTC
-	TRBV6-2/TRBV6-3	-	TRBJ2-3	CASSALSGKDTQYF	TGTGCCAGCAGTGCCCTCTCGGGAAAAGATACGCAGTATTTT
-	TRBV5-8	-	TRBJ2-1	CASSFKNEQFF	TGTGCCAGCAGCTTTAAAAATGAGCAGTTCTTC
TRBD1	TRBV30	few	TRBJ1-5	CAWSVRAGGNNQPQHF	TGTGCCTGGAGTGTACGGGCAGGGGGTAACAATCAGCCCCAGCATTTT
TRBD1	TRBV15	-	TRBJ2-7	CATSTPQGYEQYF	TGTGCCACCAGCACTCCACAGGGGTACGAGCAGTACTTC
-	TRBV30	-	TRBJ1-3	CAWSVALGQRDTIYF	TGTGCCTGGAGTGTGGCCCTAGGACAACGGGACACCATATATTTT
TRBD1	TRBV28	-	TRBJ1-5	CASSFQGQVYSNQPQHF	TGTGCCAGCAGTTTCCAGGGACAGGTGTATAGCAATCAGCCCCAGCATTTT
-	TRBV24-1	-	TRBJ1-2	CATSDPQGRGGYTF	TGTGCCACCAGTGACCCCCAGGGGAGAGGGGGCTACACCTTC
TRBD1	TRBV4-3	medium-sized	TRBJ2-6	CASSQENTGAGANVLTF	TGCGCCAGCAGCCAAGAAAATACAGGGGCTGGGGCCAACGTCCTGACTTTC
TRBD1	TRBV6-6	-	TRBJ1-1	CASTRTGKVYVMNTEAFF	TGTGCCAGCACTCGGACAGGGAAGGTTTACGTAATGAACACTGAAGCTTTCTTT
-	TRBV5-1	-	TRBJ1-1	CASSFLGGNTEAFF	TGCGCCAGCAGCTTCCTAGGTGGGAACACTGAAGCTTTCTTT
-	TRBV29-1	-	TRBJ2-1	CSVSGVPSNEQFF	TGCAGCGTGTCGGGAGTGCCTTCCAATGAGCAGTTCTTC
-	TRBV21-1	-	TRBJ2-7	CASSKEGVVGQYF	TGTGCCAGCAGCAAAGAGGGGGTCGTGGGGCAGTACTTC
-	TRBV11-3	-	TRBJ2-7	CASSLTDGHYEQYF	TGTGCCAGCAGCTTAACTGACGGACACTACGAGCAGTACTTC
-	TRBV19	-	TRBJ2-2	CASSPRWGLTGELFF	TGTGCCAGTAGTCCGCGGTGGGGCCTCACCGGGGAGCTGTTTTTT
-	TRBV7-2	-	TRBJ2-4	CASSSLADKNIQYF	TGTGCCAGCAGCTCCTTAGCGGACAAAAACATTCAGTACTTC
TRBD1	TRBV28	few	TRBJ2-1	CAILGQGGNEQFF	TGTGCCATCCTGGGACAGGGTGGCAATGAGCAGTTCTTC
-	TRBV13	-	TRBJ1-1	CASSLQGSTEAFF	TGTGCCAGCAGCTTACAGGGAAGCACTGAAGCTTTCTTT
-	TRBV5-4	-	TRBJ2-6	CASSRLGGGGANVLTF	TGTGCCAGCAGCAGACTGGGGGGAGGTGGGGCCAACGTCCTGACTTTC
TRBD2	TRBV7-2	-	TRBJ2-3	CASSLAGGSGRTDTQYF	TGTGCCAGCAGCTTAGCTGGTGGCAGCGGGAGGACAGATACGCAGTATTTT
TRBD2	TRBV6-6	-	TRBJ2-5	CAIGLAGEETQYF	TGTGCCATCGGACTAGCGGGAGAGGAGACCCAGTACTTC